This TCR beta chain was identified in a study of monozygotic twins with inflammatory bowel disease. Eight distinct reactions (per sample) were used to make the cDNA. TCRdb reprocessed the 5' RACE reads, with one entry per CDR3 protein and no DNA. In total, the table holds around 450,000 distinct CDR3 sequences. The CDR3 is 14 amino acids. Germline V gives CDR1 SGHRS, CDR2 YFSETQ. Sequencing was done on a sample of blood. This chain uses TRBV5-1 with TRBJ2-1; TCRdb lists TRBD2, though no DNA is available to test this call. This TCR derives from a human donor with ulcerative colitis or Crohn's disease, or a healthy co-twin of an affected twin (not recorded which). This chain's CDR3 is CASRGLAGFNEQFF.